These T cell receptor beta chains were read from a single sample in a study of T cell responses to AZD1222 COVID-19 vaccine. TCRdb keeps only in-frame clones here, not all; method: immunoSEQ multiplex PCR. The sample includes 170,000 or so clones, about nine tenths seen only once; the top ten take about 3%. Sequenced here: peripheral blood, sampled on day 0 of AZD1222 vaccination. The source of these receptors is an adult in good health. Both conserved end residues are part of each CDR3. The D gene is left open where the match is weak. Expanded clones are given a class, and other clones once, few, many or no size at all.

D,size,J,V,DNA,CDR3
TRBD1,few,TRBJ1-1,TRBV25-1,TGTGCAACCAGGGGACAGAGCACTGAAGCTTTCTTT,CATRGQSTEAFF
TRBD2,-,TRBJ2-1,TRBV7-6,TGTGCCAGCAGCCCCCTAGCGGAGATCTACAATGAGCAGTTCTTC,CASSPLAEIYNEQFF
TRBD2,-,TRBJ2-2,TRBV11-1,TGTGCCAGCAGCCCTGCCGGGACTAGCGGCTCCGGGGAGCTGTTTTTT,CASSPAGTSGSGELFF
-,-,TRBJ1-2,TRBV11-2,TGTGCCAGCAGCCTCAACGGGGGGCCCCTATATGGCTACACCTTC,CASSLNGGPLYGYTF
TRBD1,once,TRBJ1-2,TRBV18,TGTGCCAGCTCACCACGACAGGGGGCAGATGGCTACACCTTC,CASSPRQGADGYTF
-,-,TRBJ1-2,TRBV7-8,TGTGCCAGCAGCTTAATAAGGGGGGGCAGACAGACTTATGGCTACACCTTC,CASSLIRGGRQTYGYTF
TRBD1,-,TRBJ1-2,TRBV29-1,TGCAGCGTTGCATCCGGGACAGGGGGGTATGGCTACACCTTC,CSVASGTGGYGYTF
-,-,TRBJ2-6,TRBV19,TGTGCCAGTAGTCTCGCGGGACGACTAAGCTCTGGGGCCAACGTCCTGACTTTC,CASSLAGRLSSGANVLTF
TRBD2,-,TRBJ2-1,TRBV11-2,TGTGCCAGCAGCTTAGTGGCGAGTCGCGGGAGGGCCTACAATGAGCAGTTCTTC,CASSLVASRGRAYNEQFF
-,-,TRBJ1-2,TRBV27,TGTGCCAGCAGGCCGCACGGGGGGTTCGGCTACACCTTC,CASRPHGGFGYTF
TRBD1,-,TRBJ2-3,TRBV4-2,TGTGCCAGCAGCCAAGATGGACAGGCCACAGATACGCAGTATTTT,CASSQDGQATDTQYF
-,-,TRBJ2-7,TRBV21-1,TGTGCCAGCAGCATCCCCTCCCCCGGGACAGGGTCCCACGAGCAGTACTTC,CASSIPSPGTGSHEQYF
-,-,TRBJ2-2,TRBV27,TGTGCCAGCAGTTTATTCCGGGACAGGGAGCTGTTTTTT,CASSLFRDRELFF
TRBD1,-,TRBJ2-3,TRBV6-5,TGTGCCAGCACCACCCCCCCACAGGGACAGCCTAAGTGTTTT,CASTTPPQGQPKCF
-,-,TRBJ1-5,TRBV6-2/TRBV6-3,TGTGCCAGCAGTCCCGGGTGGGGATGGCAGCCCCAGCATTTT,CASSPGWGWQPQHF
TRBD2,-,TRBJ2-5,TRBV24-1,TGTGCCCCCCGTCCCCCCCCCGACCGGGGGACTAGCGGGAGGGAGCAAGAGACCCAGTACTTC,CAPRPPPDRGTSGREQETQYF
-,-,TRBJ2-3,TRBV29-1,TGCAGCGTTGAAGATCGTGACCGGAATACAGATACGCAGTATTTT,CSVEDRDRNTDTQYF
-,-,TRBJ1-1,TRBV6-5,TGTGCCAGCAGTTACTCCCGTGGGAGGACCACTGAAGCTTTCTTT,CASSYSRGRTTEAFF
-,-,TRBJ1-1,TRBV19,TGTGCCAGTAGGAGGGTCAGGGTTCGTCACACTGAAGCTTTCTTT,CASRRVRVRHTEAFF
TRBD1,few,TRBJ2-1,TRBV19,TGTGCCAGTAACCGAAACAGGGGTGGTAGCAATGAGCAGTTCTTC,CASNRNRGGSNEQFF
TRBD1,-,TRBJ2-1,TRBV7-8,TGTGCCAGCAGTAGAAGGGGGCGAAGCAATGAGCAGTTCTTC,CASSRRGRSNEQFF
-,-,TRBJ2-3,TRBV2,TGTGCCAGCCGAACTGTACAGAGCACAGATACGCAGTATTTT,CASRTVQSTDTQYF
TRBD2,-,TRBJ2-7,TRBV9,TGTGCCAGCAGCGCGGGACTAGCGGGAGTACACGAGCAGTACTTC,CASSAGLAGVHEQYF
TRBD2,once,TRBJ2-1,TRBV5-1,TGCGCCAGCAGCTTGGGAGGGACTAGGGCCCGCGCCGAGCAGTTCTTC,CASSLGGTRARAEQFF
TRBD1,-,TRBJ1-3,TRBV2,TGTGCCAGCAGGGGGGACAGGGCAAGCTCTGGAAACACCATATATTTT,CASRGDRASSGNTIYF
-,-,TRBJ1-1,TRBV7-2,TGTGCCAGCAGCTTAGGAACGAACACTGAAGCTTTCTTT,CASSLGTNTEAFF
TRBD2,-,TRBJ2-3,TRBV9,TGTGCCAGCAGCGTAGTGGCGGGGGACACAGATACGCAGTATTTT,CASSVVAGDTDTQYF
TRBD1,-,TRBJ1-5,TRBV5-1,TGCGCCAGCAGCTTGGGGACAGGGAGAAATCAGCCCCAGCATTTT,CASSLGTGRNQPQHF
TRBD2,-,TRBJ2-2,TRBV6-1,TGTGCCAGCAGTGGAGCGGGAGTAGCGGGCGGGGAGCTGTTTTTT,CASSGAGVAGGELFF
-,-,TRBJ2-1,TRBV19,TGTGCCAGTAGTACCACTCCCTACATGGGCCAGCAGTTCTTC,CASSTTPYMGQQFF
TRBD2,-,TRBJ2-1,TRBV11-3,TGTGCCAGCAGCCCACTAGCGGGAGTTGGTAATGAGCAGTTCTTC,CASSPLAGVGNEQFF
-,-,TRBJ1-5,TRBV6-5,TGTGCCAGCAGTTCGCAGTCTAGGGCTCAGCCCCAGCATTTT,CASSSQSRAQPQHF
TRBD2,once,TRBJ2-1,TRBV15,TGTGCCACCAGCAGAGCGGGGGAGGGGAAGCGTGAGCAGTTCTTC,CATSRAGEGKREQFF
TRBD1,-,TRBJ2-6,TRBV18,TGTGCCAGCTCATCCGGACAGGGAGATCCTGGGGCCAACGTCCTGACTTTC,CASSSGQGDPGANVLTF
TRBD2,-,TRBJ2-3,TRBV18,TGTGCCAGCTCACCACTCAGTGGCGGGAGTTGGGGAGATACGCAGTATTTT,CASSPLSGGSWGDTQYF
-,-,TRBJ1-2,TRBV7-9,TGTGCCAGCAGCTCGAGTGGGGGGAACTATGGCTACACCTTC,CASSSSGGNYGYTF